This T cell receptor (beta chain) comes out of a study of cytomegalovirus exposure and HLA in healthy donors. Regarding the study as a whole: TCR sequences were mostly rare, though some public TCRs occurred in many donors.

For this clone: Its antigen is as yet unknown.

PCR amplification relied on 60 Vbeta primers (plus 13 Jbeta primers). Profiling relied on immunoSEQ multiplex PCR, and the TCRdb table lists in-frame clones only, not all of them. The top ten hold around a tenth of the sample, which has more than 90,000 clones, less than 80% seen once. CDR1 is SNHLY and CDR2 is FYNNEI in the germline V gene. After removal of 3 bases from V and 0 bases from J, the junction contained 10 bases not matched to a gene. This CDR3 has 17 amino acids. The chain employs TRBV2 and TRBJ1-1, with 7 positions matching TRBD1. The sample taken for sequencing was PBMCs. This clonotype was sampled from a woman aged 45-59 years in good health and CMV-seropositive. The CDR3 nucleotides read TGTGCCAGCAGTGATGGCAGGGGGTTTAAGGTGAACACTGAAGCTTTCTTT. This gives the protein CASSDGRGFKVNTEAFF.